Following are 2 T cell receptor beta chains from one sample sequenced in a study of blood T cells in healthy people across ages. It was with a sample-barcoded 5' primer and a J-beta primer mix that a second PCR of roughly 6 to 11 cycles was run. Via MiXCR, TCRdb re-called the 5' RACE reads, giving one row per CDR3 protein. In the table there are 780,000 or so distinct CDR3 sequences, less than 70% of which are singletons. The specimen sequenced was blood. The source of these receptors is a man at least 80 years old in good health.

Note on this clonotype: This clone may be a read error of a much larger clone one base away. V and J are TRBV29-1 and TRBJ2-1; TRBD2 agrees at 11 bases. The assigned J gene may be wrong: the sequence end matches TRBJ2-7 better. Germline CDR1 is SQVTM and CDR2 is ANQGSEA. The CDR3 sequence is 14 residues long. CDR3 protein: CSVGLAGGDNEQYF. CDR3 sequence (DNA): TGCAGCGTTGGTTTAGCGGGAGGGGACAATGAGCAGTACTTC.

This chain uses TRBV27 with TRBJ2-4, with 11 bases lining up with TRBD2. The J call is uncertain, as TRBJ2-7 better fits the DNA end. The CDR3 spans 14 residues. Germline V gene sequence: CDR1 MNHEY, CDR2 SMNVEV (reference sequence). The CDR3 DNA follows: TGTGCCAGCAGTTTACACCTAGCGGGAGGCGAGCAGTACTTC. Translation: CASSLHLAGGEQYF.